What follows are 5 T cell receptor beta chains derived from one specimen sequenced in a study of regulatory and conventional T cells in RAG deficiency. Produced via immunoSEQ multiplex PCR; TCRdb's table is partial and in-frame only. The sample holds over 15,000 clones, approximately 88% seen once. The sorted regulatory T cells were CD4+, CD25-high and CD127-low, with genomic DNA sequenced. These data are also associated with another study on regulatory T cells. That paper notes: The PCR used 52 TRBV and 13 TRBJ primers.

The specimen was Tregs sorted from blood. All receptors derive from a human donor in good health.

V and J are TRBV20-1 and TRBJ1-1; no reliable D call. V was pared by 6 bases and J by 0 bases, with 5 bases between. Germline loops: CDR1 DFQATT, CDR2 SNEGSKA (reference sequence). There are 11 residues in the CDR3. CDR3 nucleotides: TGCAGTGCGCTTTTGAACACTGAAGCTTTCTTT. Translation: CSALLNTEAFF.

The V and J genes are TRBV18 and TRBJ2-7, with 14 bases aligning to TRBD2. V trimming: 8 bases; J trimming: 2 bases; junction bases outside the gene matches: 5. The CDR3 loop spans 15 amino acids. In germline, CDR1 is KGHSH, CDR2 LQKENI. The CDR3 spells CASRTSGGPPYEQYF. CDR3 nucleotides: TGTGCCAGCCGGACTAGCGGGGGGCCTCCCTACGAGCAGTACTTC.

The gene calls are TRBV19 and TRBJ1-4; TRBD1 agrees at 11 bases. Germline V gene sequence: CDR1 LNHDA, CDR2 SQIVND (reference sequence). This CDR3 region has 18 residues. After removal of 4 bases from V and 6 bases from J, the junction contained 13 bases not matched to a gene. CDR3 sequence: CASSTIYRWGQGDEKLFF. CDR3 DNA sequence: TGTGCCAGTAGTACGATTTACCGGTGGGGACAGGGGGATGAAAAACTGTTTTTT.

The CDR3 nucleotides read TGTGCCAGCAAAGAACAGAATTTTAACTATGGCTACACCTTC. Translating it yields CASKEQNFNYGYTF. The V call is TRBV2, the J call TRBJ1-2; D is unresolved. The CDR3 runs to 14 residues. Germline lookup yields CDR1 SNHLY and CDR2 FYNNEI. V lost 7 bases to trimming and J lost 1 base, with 13 bases between them. The variable domain in full, completed from reference TRBV2 and TRBJ1-2, reads EPEVTQTPSHQVTQMGQEVILRCVPISNHLYFYWYRQILGQKVEFLVSFYNNEISEKSEIFDDQFSVERPDGSNFTLKIRSTKLEDSAMYFCASKEQNFNYGYTFGSGTRLTVV.

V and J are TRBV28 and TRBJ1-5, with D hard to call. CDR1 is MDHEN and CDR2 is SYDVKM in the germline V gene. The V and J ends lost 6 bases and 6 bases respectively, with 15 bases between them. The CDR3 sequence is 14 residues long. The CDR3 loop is CASRTGHRGQPQHF. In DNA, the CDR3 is TGTGCCAGCAGAACGGGTCATCGGGGTCAGCCCCAGCATTTT.